The following is a T cell receptor (beta chain) sequence with its context. The CDR3 is made up of 18 amino acids. Germline V CDR1 and CDR2: SQVTM, ANQGSEA. This record belongs to a study of technical replicates of blood from a few donors. The data were produced by immunoSEQ multiplex PCR, yet TCRdb's version contains in-frame clones alone and is incomplete. This sample has fewer than 75,000 clones, with around 89% found just once. The sequencing input was PBMCs. The origin of this receptor is a human donor in good health. Some clones in this sample may be carry-over from other donors' samples. The chain carries TRBV29-1 and TRBJ1-5, with 10 bases lining up with TRBD1. Written as DNA, the CDR3 is TGCAGTCGTTGTGGGATGAGGGACAGGGGCCTTAGCAATCAGCCCCAGCATTTT. Translated: CSRCGMRDRGLSNQPQHF.